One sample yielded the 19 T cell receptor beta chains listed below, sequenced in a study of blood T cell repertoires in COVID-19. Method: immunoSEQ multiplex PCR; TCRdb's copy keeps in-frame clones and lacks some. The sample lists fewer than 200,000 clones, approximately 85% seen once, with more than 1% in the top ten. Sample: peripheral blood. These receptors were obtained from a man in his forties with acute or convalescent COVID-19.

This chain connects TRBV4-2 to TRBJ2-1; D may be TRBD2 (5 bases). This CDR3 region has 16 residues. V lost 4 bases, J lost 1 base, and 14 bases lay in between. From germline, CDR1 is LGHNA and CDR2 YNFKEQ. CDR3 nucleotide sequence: TGTGCCAGCAGCCTTACTAGTATCGGTTCCTACAATGAGCAGTTCTTC. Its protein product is CASSLTSIGSYNEQFF.

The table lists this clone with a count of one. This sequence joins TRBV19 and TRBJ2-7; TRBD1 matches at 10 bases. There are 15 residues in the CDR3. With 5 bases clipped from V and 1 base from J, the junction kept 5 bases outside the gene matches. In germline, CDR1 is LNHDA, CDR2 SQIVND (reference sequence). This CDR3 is CASSPRTGGSYEQYF. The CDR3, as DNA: TGTGCCAGTAGTCCCAGGACAGGGGGGTCCTACGAGCAGTACTTC.

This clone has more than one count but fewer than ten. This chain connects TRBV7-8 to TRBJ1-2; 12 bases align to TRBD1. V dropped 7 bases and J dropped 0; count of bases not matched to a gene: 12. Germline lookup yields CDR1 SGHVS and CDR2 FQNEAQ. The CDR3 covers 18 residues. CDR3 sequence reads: CASIGIGTGGEANYGYTF. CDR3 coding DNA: TGTGCCAGCATCGGTATCGGGACAGGGGGCGAGGCTAACTATGGCTACACCTTC.

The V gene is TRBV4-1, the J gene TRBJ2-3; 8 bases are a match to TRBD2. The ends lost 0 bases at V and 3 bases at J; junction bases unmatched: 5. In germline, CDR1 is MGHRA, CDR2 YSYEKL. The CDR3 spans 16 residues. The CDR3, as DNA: TGCGCCAGCAGCCAAGATTGGCGGGGGGCTACAGATACGCAGTATTTT. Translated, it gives CASSQDWRGATDTQYF.

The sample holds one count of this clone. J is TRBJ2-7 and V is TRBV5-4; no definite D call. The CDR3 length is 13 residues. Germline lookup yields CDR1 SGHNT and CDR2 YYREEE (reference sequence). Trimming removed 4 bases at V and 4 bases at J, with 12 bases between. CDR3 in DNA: TGTGCCAGCAGCCCTGGAACAGAATACGAGCAGTACTTC. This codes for CASSPGTEYEQYF.

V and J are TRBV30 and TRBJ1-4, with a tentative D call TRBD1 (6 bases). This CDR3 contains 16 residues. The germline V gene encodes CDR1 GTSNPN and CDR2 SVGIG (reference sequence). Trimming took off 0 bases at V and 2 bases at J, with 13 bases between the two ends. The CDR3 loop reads CAWSVEGVSTNEKLFF. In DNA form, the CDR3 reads TGTGCCTGGAGTGTAGAGGGGGTTAGCACTAATGAAAAACTGTTTTTT.

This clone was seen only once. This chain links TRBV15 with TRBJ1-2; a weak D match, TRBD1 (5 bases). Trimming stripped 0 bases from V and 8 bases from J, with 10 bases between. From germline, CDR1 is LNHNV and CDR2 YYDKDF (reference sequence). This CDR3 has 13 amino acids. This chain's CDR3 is CATSRDRVWGYTF. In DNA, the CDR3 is TGTGCCACCAGCAGAGACAGGGTATGGGGCTACACCTTC.

CDR3 sequence reads: CATSDSGYYEQYF. The CDR3 DNA is TGTGCCACCAGTGACTCGGGTTACTACGAGCAGTACTTC. The genes are TRBV24-1 and TRBJ2-7, with no clear D. The germline CDR1 and CDR2 sequences are KGHDR and SFDVKD. The CDR3 loop spans 13 amino acids. Trimming took off 4 bases at V and 3 bases at J, with 9 bases between the two ends.

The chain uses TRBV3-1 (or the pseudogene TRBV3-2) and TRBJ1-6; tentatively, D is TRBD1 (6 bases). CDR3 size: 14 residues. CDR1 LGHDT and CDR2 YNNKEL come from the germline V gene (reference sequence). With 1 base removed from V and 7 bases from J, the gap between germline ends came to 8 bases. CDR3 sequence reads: CASSQGQVNSPLHF. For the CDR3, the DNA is TGTGCCAGCAGCCAAGGACAGGTCAATTCACCCCTCCACTTT.

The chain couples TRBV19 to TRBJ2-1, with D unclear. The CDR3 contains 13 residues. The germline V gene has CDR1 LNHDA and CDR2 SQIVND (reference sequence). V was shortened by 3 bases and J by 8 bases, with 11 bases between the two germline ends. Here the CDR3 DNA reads TGTGCCAGTAGTATGAATAGAGGCGATGAGCAGTTCTTC. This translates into CASSMNRGDEQFF.

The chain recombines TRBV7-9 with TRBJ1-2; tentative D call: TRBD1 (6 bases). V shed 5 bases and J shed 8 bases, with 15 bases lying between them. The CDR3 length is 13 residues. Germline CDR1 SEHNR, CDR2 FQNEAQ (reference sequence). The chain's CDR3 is CASSQTGGVGYTF. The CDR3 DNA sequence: TGTGCCAGCAGCCAGACAGGAGGCGTCGGCTACACCTTC.

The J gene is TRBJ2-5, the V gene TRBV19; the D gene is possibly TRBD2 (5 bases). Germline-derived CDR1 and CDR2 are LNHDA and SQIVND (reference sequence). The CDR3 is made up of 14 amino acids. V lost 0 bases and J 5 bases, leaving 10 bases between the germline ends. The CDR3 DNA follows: TGTGCCAGTAGTATAGATCGAGGCGGGGAGACCCAGTACTTC. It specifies CASSIDRGGETQYF.

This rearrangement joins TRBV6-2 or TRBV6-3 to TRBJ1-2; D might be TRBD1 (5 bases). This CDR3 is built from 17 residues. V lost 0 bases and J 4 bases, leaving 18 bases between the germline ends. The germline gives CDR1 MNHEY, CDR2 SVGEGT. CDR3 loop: CASSYSTLWDGGYGYTF. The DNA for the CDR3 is TGTGCCAGCAGTTACTCTACCCTCTGGGACGGGGGCTATGGCTACACCTTC.

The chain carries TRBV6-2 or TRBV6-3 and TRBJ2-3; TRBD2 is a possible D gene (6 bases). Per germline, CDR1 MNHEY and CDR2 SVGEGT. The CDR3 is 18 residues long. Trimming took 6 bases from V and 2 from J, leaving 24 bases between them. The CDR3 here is CASSPNTLSRGVTDTQYF. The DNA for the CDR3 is TGTGCCAGCAGCCCAAACACCCTTAGTCGCGGGGTCACAGATACGCAGTATTTT.

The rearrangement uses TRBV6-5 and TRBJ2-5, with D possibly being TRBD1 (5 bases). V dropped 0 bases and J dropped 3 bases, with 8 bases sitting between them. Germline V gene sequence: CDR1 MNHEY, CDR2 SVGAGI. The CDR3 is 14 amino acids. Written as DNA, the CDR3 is TGTGCCAGCAGTTACTCTGCCAGGGAAGAGACCCAGTACTTC. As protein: CASSYSAREETQYF.

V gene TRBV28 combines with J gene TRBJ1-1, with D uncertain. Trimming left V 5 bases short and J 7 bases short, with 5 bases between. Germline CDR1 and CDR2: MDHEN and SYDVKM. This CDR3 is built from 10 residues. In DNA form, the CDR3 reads TGTGCCAGCAGTCAGATTGAAGCTTTCTTT. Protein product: CASSQIEAFF.

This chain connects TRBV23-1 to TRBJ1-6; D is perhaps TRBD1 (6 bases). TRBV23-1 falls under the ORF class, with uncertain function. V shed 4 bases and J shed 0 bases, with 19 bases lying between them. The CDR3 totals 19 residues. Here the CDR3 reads CASSRLDHREGSYNSPLHF. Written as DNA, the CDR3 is TGCGCCAGCAGTCGCCTTGATCACAGGGAGGGCTCCTATAATTCACCCCTCCACTTT.

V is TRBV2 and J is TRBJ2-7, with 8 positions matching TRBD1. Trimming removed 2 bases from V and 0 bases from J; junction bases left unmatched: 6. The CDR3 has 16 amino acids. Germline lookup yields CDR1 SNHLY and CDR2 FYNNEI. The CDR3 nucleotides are TGTGCCAGCAGTGAATTTTGGACAGGGAGCTCCTACGAGCAGTACTTC. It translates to CASSEFWTGSSYEQYF.

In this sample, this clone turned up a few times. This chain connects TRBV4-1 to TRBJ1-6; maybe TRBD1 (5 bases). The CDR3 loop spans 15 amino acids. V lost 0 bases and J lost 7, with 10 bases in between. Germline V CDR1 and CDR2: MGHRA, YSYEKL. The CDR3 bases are TGCGCCAGCAGCCAAGACAGGGTGTGGAATTCACCCCTCCACTTT. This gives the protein CASSQDRVWNSPLHF.